This T cell receptor beta chain derives from a study of monozygotic twins with inflammatory bowel disease. The study's findings and limits: Limited statistical power may explain no repertoire similarity difference between concordant and discordant twins.

Reanalyzing the 5' RACE reads, TCRdb keeps one entry per CDR3 protein, without DNA. There are 300,000 to 450,000 distinct CDR3 sequences in the sample, with about 2.5% held by the top ten. For this clonotype: Its target is not known.

The sequencing input was blood. This TCR was sampled from a human donor with ulcerative colitis or Crohn's disease, or a healthy co-twin of an affected twin (not recorded which).

CDR3 protein: CASSLDRYRHEQYF. The chain joins TRBV5-1 to TRBJ2-7. Germline CDR1 reads SGHRS; CDR2 reads YFSETQ. The CDR3 is 14 residues long.